What follows is one TCR beta chain and its context. What it binds is not known. This sample is part of a study of identical twins. General observations from the study: Conclusions leaned on cross-sectional statistical analysis and did not track the same donors over time.

This CDR3 is built from 19 residues. Germline CDR1 KGHSH, CDR2 LQKENI. V shed 4 bases and J shed 2 bases, with 26 bases lying between them. TCRdb ran MiXCR on the 5' RACE reads and lists one entry per CDR3 protein. The sample lists about 450,000 distinct CDR3 sequences; about 18% were seen once. The V and J genes are TRBV18 and TRBJ2-5; a possible D gene is TRBD2 (6 bases). The sequenced sample consisted of naive T cells sorted from blood. The sequence came from a man over 45 in good health. The CDR3 sequence is CASSRRHQLGGALQETQYF. As DNA, the CDR3 is TGTGCCAGCTCACGCCGGCACCAGCTTGGCGGGGCGCTACAAGAGACCCAGTACTTC.